A single sample gave rise to the 29 T cell receptor beta chains below, sequenced in a study of T cell changes during pregnancy in multiple sclerosis. Generated by immunoSEQ multiplex PCR, the TCRdb table keeps only in-frame clones and is missing some. The table records around 80,000 clones, 92% of them present only once. The sequences come from peripheral blood, collected before pregnancy. All receptors come from a female donor with multiple sclerosis, enrolled in a pregnancy study.

The V and J genes are TRBV10-3 and TRBJ1-1; 12 nucleotides align to TRBD1. Germline V gene data show CDR1 as ENHRY and CDR2 as SYGVKD. This CDR3 comprises 15 residues. Trimming took 7 bases from V and 6 from J; bases not matched to a gene: 9. The CDR3 sequence: CAIKGTGGGLAEAFF. Here the CDR3 DNA reads TGTGCCATCAAAGGGACAGGGGGCGGGTTGGCTGAAGCTTTCTTT.

V is TRBV5-1 and J is TRBJ2-2; no clear D gene. The V and J ends lost 3 bases and 2 bases respectively, with 8 bases between them. CDR1 is SGHRS, CDR2 YFSETQ, per germline. This CDR3 spans 14 amino acids. This CDR3 is CASSSTGNTGELFF. DNA of the CDR3: TGCGCCAGCAGCTCGACTGGAAACACCGGGGAGCTGTTTTTT.

The chain combines TRBV6-1 with TRBJ2-7; 8 nucleotides align to TRBD1. The CDR3 runs 13 residues. Germline-derived CDR1 and CDR2 are MNHNS and SASEGT. After removal of 11 bases from V and 4 bases from J, the junction contained 10 bases not matched to a gene. CDR3 amino acids: CAPSDRGKYEQYF. The CDR3 nucleotides read TGTGCCCCCTCCGACAGGGGCAAATACGAGCAGTACTTC.

In DNA form, the CDR3 reads TGTGCCAGCAGGTACGACCGGGGGTCCATCTATGGCTACACCTTC. Translated: CASRYDRGSIYGYTF. V usage is TRBV7-2 and J usage is TRBJ1-2, with a tentative D call TRBD1 (5 bases). This CDR3 spans 15 amino acids. The V end was cut by 6 bases, the J end by 4 bases, with 18 bases between. Germline values: CDR1 SGHTA, CDR2 FQGNSA.

The V call is TRBV29-1, the J call TRBJ2-2; 8 nucleotides line up with TRBD1. V shed 6 bases and J 5 bases; nucleotides not matched to a gene: 8. Per germline, CDR1 SQVTM and CDR2 ANQGSEA. The CDR3 contains 14 residues. CDR3 loop: CSVMTGVSTGELFF. CDR3 coding DNA: TGCAGCGTCATGACAGGGGTTTCGACCGGGGAGCTGTTTTTT.

The chain carries TRBV15 and TRBJ2-7; D not resolved. This CDR3 has 12 residues. V lost 4 bases and J 1 base, leaving 5 bases between the germline ends. Germline-derived CDR1 and CDR2 are LNHNV and YYDKDF (reference sequence). DNA for the CDR3: TGTGCCACCAGCAAAGCTTCCTACGAGCAGTACTTC. Amino acid sequence: CATSKASYEQYF.

In DNA form, the CDR3 reads TGCAGCGTTGACAGGGTAGGCGTTTACGAGCAGTACTTC. Its translation: CSVDRVGVYEQYF. This chain joins TRBV29-1 and TRBJ2-7; maybe TRBD1 (5 bases). This CDR3 is 13 amino acids long. CDR1 and CDR2 (germline): SQVTM, ANQGSEA. V gave up 3 bases and J gave up 4 bases, with 13 bases separating them.

The rearrangement links TRBV9 to TRBJ1-4; D unresolved. V dropped 4 bases and J dropped 8 bases, with 15 bases sitting between them. CDR1 and CDR2 (germline): SGDLS, YYNGEE. The CDR3 length is 14 residues. For the CDR3, the DNA is TGTGCCAGCAGCCCCGGAGATGGGTCAGAAAAACTGTTTTTT. It codes for CASSPGDGSEKLFF.

This chain joins TRBV7-3 and TRBJ1-6; 10 bases match TRBD1. Germline CDR1 reads SGHTA; CDR2 reads FQGTGA. V was clipped by 5 bases and J by 8 bases; unmatched bases: 6. CDR3 length: 15 residues. The CDR3 sequence is CASSTSGTGDSPLHF. The CDR3 nucleotides read TGTGCCAGCAGCACTTCCGGGACAGGGGATTCACCCCTCCACTTT.

The rearrangement links TRBV6-6 to TRBJ2-3, with 10 bases that match TRBD2. Trimming cost V 2 bases and J 5 bases; bases outside gene matches: 4. Looked up from germline, CDR1 is MNHNY and CDR2 is SVGAGI (reference sequence). This CDR3 is built from 15 residues. CDR3 nucleotides: TGTGCCAGCAGTTACGGAGCGGGGGGGGGAGATACGCAGTATTTT. Translating gives CASSYGAGGGDTQYF.

This clone appeared once. This rearrangement joins TRBV9 to TRBJ1-3; D unresolved. The length of the CDR3 is 15 residues. Germline CDR1 reads SGDLS; CDR2 reads YYNGEE. Trimming cost V 0 bases and J 4 bases, with 11 bases left between them. Here the CDR3 reads CASSVVGTGGNTIYF. The CDR3 DNA sequence: TGTGCCAGCAGCGTAGTCGGAACCGGGGGAAACACCATATATTTT. Together with reference TRBV9 and TRBJ1-3, the CDR3 gives the full variable domain: DSGVTQTPKHLITATGQRVTLRCSPRSGDLSVYWYQQSLDQGLQFLIQYYNGEERAKGNILERFSAQQFPDLHSELNLSSLELGDSALYFCASSVVGTGGNTIYFGEGSWLTVV.

The gene calls are TRBV6-5 and TRBJ1-2; no firm D call. V was trimmed by 7 bases and J by 4 bases, leaving 16 bases between them. There are 14 residues in the CDR3. The germline V gene encodes CDR1 MNHEY and CDR2 SVGAGI. The CDR3 DNA is TGTGCCAGCAAATTGGCCATAACGGGCTATGGCTACACCTTC. It is translated as CASKLAITGYGYTF.

V and J are TRBV7-6 and TRBJ1-1; D remains ambiguous. The CDR3 has 14 residues. Germline V lookup: CDR1 SGHVS, CDR2 FNYEAQ. V lost 1 base and J 11 bases, leaving 17 bases between the germline ends. CDR3 sequence (DNA): TGTGCCAGCAGCTTAGGTCGGGATCCCGTCGGTGCTTTCTTT. It yields the protein CASSLGRDPVGAFF. The whole variable domain, filled in from reference TRBV7-6 and TRBJ1-1, reads GAGVSQSPRYKVTKRGQDVALRCDPISGHVSLYWYRQALGQGPEFLTYFNYEAQQDKSGLPNDRFSAERPEGSISTLTIQRTEQRDSAMYRCASSLGRDPVGAFFGQGTRLTVV.

The chain recombines TRBV5-6 with TRBJ1-1, with a tentative D call TRBD1 (6 bases). Germline CDR1 SGHDT, CDR2 YYEEEE. Trimming stripped 2 bases from V and 8 bases from J, with 10 bases between. There are 12 residues in the CDR3. In nucleotides, the CDR3 is TGTGCCAGCAGCTTCGGACAGAGCGAAGCTTTCTTT. Its translation is CASSFGQSEAFF.

J is TRBJ2-7 and V is TRBV4-1, with D maybe TRBD1 (6 bases). CDR3 length: 14 residues. V lost 1 base, J lost 3 bases, and 10 bases lay in between. Per germline, CDR1 MGHRA and CDR2 YSYEKL. The CDR3 region has the DNA TGCGCCAGCAGCCAAGGACAGGCCCGCTACGAGCAGTACTTC. The encoded protein is CASSQGQARYEQYF.

V and J are TRBV7-6 and TRBJ2-7; 9 bases agree with TRBD1. The CDR3 has 14 amino acids. V was clipped by 5 bases and J by 3 bases; unmatched bases: 5. Germline V gene data show CDR1 as SGHVS and CDR2 as FNYEAQ. CDR3 sequence: CASSPGTGSYEQYF. In nucleotides, the CDR3 is TGTGCCAGCAGCCCTGGGACAGGGAGCTACGAGCAGTACTTC.

In its sample, this clone was seen a few times. This chain uses TRBV6-5 with TRBJ2-5; 8 positions match TRBD2. Germline V gives CDR1 MNHEY, CDR2 SVGAGI. Unmatched junction bases numbered 4, after V lost 6 bases and J lost 1 base. The CDR3 spans 14 residues. CDR3 DNA: TGTGCCAGCAGCCGAGGGACTAGCCAAGAGACCCAGTACTTC. Its protein is CASSRGTSQETQYF.

The genes are TRBV5-1 and TRBJ2-1; 8 bases match TRBD1. V lost 6 bases and J lost 7; bases outside the gene matches: 12. This CDR3 comprises 15 residues. CDR1 and CDR2 from the germline V gene are SGHRS and YFSETQ. This chain's CDR3 is CASTWARGQHNEQFF. As DNA, the CDR3 is TGCGCCAGCACCTGGGCCAGGGGGCAACATAATGAGCAGTTCTTC.

The chain is built from TRBV7-2 and TRBJ1-2; the D gene is possibly TRBD1 (6 bases). The CDR3 is 16 residues long. Germline loops: CDR1 SGHTA, CDR2 FQGNSA. V lost 5 bases, J lost 4 bases, and 20 bases lay in between. The chain's CDR3 is CASSQMGAGAGYGYTF. The CDR3 DNA sequence: TGTGCCAGCAGCCAAATGGGGGCAGGGGCGGGCTATGGCTACACCTTC. Full variable domain (outside the CDR3, taken from reference TRBV7-2 and TRBJ1-2): GAGVSQSPSNKVTEKGKDVELRCDPISGHTALYWYRQSLGQGLEFLIYFQGNSAPDKSGLPSDRFSAERTGGSVSTLTIQRTQQEDSAVYLCASSQMGAGAGYGYTFGSGTRLTVV.

The rearrangement links TRBV9 to TRBJ1-1, with unresolved D. The V end was cut by 4 bases, the J end by 3 bases, with 19 bases between. In germline, CDR1 is SGDLS, CDR2 YYNGEE. This CDR3 region has 16 residues. The CDR3 DNA sequence: TGTGCCAGCAGCTCTCGAGTGAGGGCAAGGGACACTGAAGCTTTCTTT. It translates to CASSSRVRARDTEAFF.

J is TRBJ2-7 and V is TRBV15; the D is unclear. The V gene lost 4 bases and the J gene lost 7 bases, with 17 bases spanning the gap. CDR1 and CDR2 from the germline V gene are LNHNV and YYDKDF (reference sequence). This CDR3 is built from 14 residues. The CDR3 loop reads CATSTAGARGEQYF. The CDR3 DNA is TGTGCCACCAGCACCGCCGGAGCCCGTGGGGAGCAGTACTTC.

V and J are TRBV30 and TRBJ1-4; D might be TRBD1 (6 bases). This CDR3 has 17 residues. The V and J ends lost 2 bases and 4 bases respectively, with 20 bases between them. Germline values: CDR1 GTSNPN, CDR2 SVGIG (reference sequence). The CDR3 DNA sequence: TGTGCCTGGAGTATGATCCTACAGGGCCGGGATAATGAAAAACTGTTTTTT. Translation gives CAWSMILQGRDNEKLFF.

This clone came up once. The rearrangement links TRBV5-1 to TRBJ2-7, with 10 bases lining up with TRBD2. From germline, CDR1 is SGHRS and CDR2 YFSETQ. The CDR3 totals 18 residues. With 0 bases clipped from V and 0 bases from J, the junction kept 9 bases outside the gene matches. The CDR3 loop is CASSLVSSGGPSSYEQYF. CDR3 nucleotides: TGCGCCAGCAGCTTGGTATCTAGCGGGGGCCCTAGCTCCTACGAGCAGTACTTC. Combining the CDR3 with reference TRBV5-1 and TRBJ2-7 gives the whole variable domain KAGVTQTPRYLIKTRGQQVTLSCSPISGHRSVSWYQQTPGQGLQFLFEYFSETQRNKGNFPGRFSGRQFSNSRSEMNVSTLELGDSALYLCASSLVSSGGPSSYEQYFGPGTRLTVT.

The rearrangement links TRBV30 to TRBJ2-3; a weak D match, TRBD1 (6 bases). Germline CDR1 reads GTSNPN; CDR2 reads SVGIG (reference sequence). The CDR3 spans 13 residues. Trimming cost V 3 bases and J 3 bases, with 10 bases left between them. CDR3 coding DNA: TGTGCCTGGAGCCCGGACAGAACAGATACGCAGTATTTT. The encoded protein is CAWSPDRTDTQYF.

The V and J genes are TRBV7-8 and TRBJ1-1, with D hard to call. Germline-derived CDR1 and CDR2 are SGHVS and FQNEAQ. With 3 bases removed from V and 7 bases from J, the gap between germline ends came to 12 bases. CDR3 length: 13 residues. The CDR3 nucleotides read TGTGCCAGCAGCTTGGGTACTTCAGGTGAAGCTTTCTTT. It encodes CASSLGTSGEAFF.

The chain links TRBV6-1 to TRBJ2-5, with TRBD2 identical over 9 bases. Losses at the gene ends were 7 bases for V and 4 bases for J; bases not matched to a gene: 4. The CDR3 extends over 13 amino acids. CDR1 MNHNS and CDR2 SASEGT come from the germline V gene. The CDR3: CASNLRGGETQYF. CDR3 nucleotide sequence: TGTGCCAGCAACCTGCGGGGGGGAGAGACCCAGTACTTC.

This chain uses TRBV6-1 with TRBJ2-1; weak D call: TRBD1 (5 bases). The CDR3 loop spans 14 amino acids. The V end was cut by 4 bases, the J end by 10 bases, with 17 bases between. CDR1 and CDR2 from the germline V gene are MNHNS and SASEGT. Here the CDR3 DNA reads TGTGCCAGCAGTGGGACAATTCTCCCCGGGGAGCAGTTCTTC. This encodes CASSGTILPGEQFF.

The chain is built from TRBV7-9 and TRBJ1-2, with D uncertain. The germline gives CDR1 SEHNR, CDR2 FQNEAQ (reference sequence). V dropped 2 bases and J dropped 4 bases, with 8 bases sitting between them. CDR3 size: 13 residues. The CDR3 nucleotides read TGTGCCAGCAGCTTACCGGAGGGCTATGGCTACACCTTC. Its translation is CASSLPEGYGYTF.

CDR3 sequence reads: CASSLRGEGSNEKLFF. The CDR3 DNA reads as TGTGCCAGCAGTCTCAGGGGAGAGGGTTCTAATGAAAAACTGTTTTTT. The gene calls are TRBV27 and TRBJ1-4; possible D gene TRBD1, 6 bases. Germline V gives CDR1 MNHEY, CDR2 SMNVEV (reference sequence). CDR3 length: 16 amino acids. The V end was cut by 5 bases, the J end by 3 bases, with 16 bases between.